Each of the 17 T cell receptor beta chains below was sequenced from the same sample in a study of human T cells and chemical hapten exposure. Stated time point: pre-sensitization, week 0. The treatment: therapeutic diphenylcyclopropenone sensitization with weekly scalp DPC. TCRdb reanalysed the RACE reads using MiXCR and keeps one entry per CDR3 protein. The sample contains roughly 250,000 distinct CDR3 sequences, approximately 8.6% of which appear only once. The input for sequencing was whole blood, taken in connection with sensitization to the hapten diphenylcyclopropenone (DPC). The receptors were gathered from a middle-aged woman with alopecia areata. Some clones in this sample may be carry-over from other donors' samples.

This clonotype was found a few times. The chain has TRBV28 and TRBJ1-1; 7 nucleotides match TRBD1. CDR3 length: 14 amino acids. Germline assignment: CDR1 MDHEN and CDR2 SYDVKM. V lost 5 bases and J lost 1; bases outside the gene matches: 4. CDR3 nucleotides: TGTGCCAGCAGTATGGGACAGCGGAACACTGAAGCTTTCTTT. It translates to CASSMGQRNTEAFF.

This clonotype was counted at least ten times. The chain combines TRBV28 with TRBJ1-2, with 8 bases lining up with TRBD1. This CDR3 spans 12 amino acids. CDR1 and CDR2 from the germline V gene are MDHEN and SYDVKM. The CDR3 is CAGQGSDYGYTF. For the CDR3, the DNA is TGTGCTGGACAGGGATCGGACTATGGCTACACCTTC.

This clonotype has only a few counts. The V gene is TRBV10-3, the J gene TRBJ2-3, with a tentative D call TRBD1 (5 bases). V lost 6 bases to trimming and J lost 5 bases, with 18 bases between them. The CDR3 has 15 amino acids. Looked up from germline, CDR1 is ENHRY and CDR2 is SYGVKD. The CDR3, as DNA: TGTGCCATCAGAGGTTATCAGGGTCCAGGAGATACGCAGTATTTT. It codes for CAIRGYQGPGDTQYF.

In this sample, this clonotype turned up a few times. The chain employs TRBV20-1 and TRBJ2-3, with D perhaps matching TRBD2 (5 bases). The germline V gene has CDR1 DFQATT and CDR2 SNEGSKA (reference sequence). The CDR3 spans 17 residues. Trimming took 2 bases from V and 0 from J, leaving 18 bases between them. This chain's CDR3 is CSARLFGAAVSTDTQYF. In DNA form, the CDR3 reads TGCAGTGCTAGACTGTTCGGAGCGGCGGTAAGCACAGATACGCAGTATTTT.

The chain combines TRBV7-2 with TRBJ2-5; 14 nucleotides agree with TRBD2. V lost 5 bases to trimming and J lost 9 bases; unmatched junction nucleotides: 8. Germline V gene lookup returns CDR1 SGHTA and CDR2 FQGNSA. The CDR3 covers 15 residues. In DNA form, the CDR3 reads TGTGCCAGCAGCCTAATGACTAGCGGGGGGGTGGCCCAGTACTTC. Its protein product is CASSLMTSGGVAQYF.

In this sample, this clonotype turned up a few times. The chain links TRBV9 to TRBJ2-5, with D hard to call. V lost 6 bases and J 2 bases, leaving 8 bases between the germline ends. Per the germline V gene, CDR1 is SGDLS and CDR2 is YYNGEE. The CDR3 consists of 12 residues. The CDR3: CASNREQETQYF. As DNA, the CDR3 is TGTGCCAGCAACCGCGAACAAGAGACCCAGTACTTC.

There are many counts of this clonotype. CDR3 DNA: TGTGCCAGCAGCTTAGGCGGGACCGGGGCCAACGTCCTGACTTTC. Translation: CASSLGGTGANVLTF. The chain carries TRBV7-3 and TRBJ2-6; the D gene is possibly TRBD2 (6 bases). Trimming took off 2 bases at V and 4 bases at J, with 9 bases between the two ends. CDR1 is SGHTA, CDR2 FQGTGA, per germline. The CDR3 is 15 amino acids.

This clonotype was counted only a few times. In DNA form, the CDR3 reads TGTGCCAGCAGCGTTCGGCAGTCTACAGATACGCAGTATTTT. Its translation is CASSVRQSTDTQYF. This chain connects TRBV9 to TRBJ2-3, with unresolved D. Trimming removed 2 bases from V and 3 bases from J, with 10 bases in between. CDR1 is SGDLS, CDR2 YYNGEE, per germline. The CDR3 spans 14 residues.

This clonotype was counted ten times or more. V and J are TRBV10-3 and TRBJ1-1, with 9 bases identical to TRBD1. The CDR3 contains 14 residues. V trimming: 7 bases; J trimming: 0 bases; junction bases outside the gene matches: 3. The germline CDR1 and CDR2 sequences are ENHRY and SYGVKD. CDR3 coding DNA: TGTGCCATCACTACAGGGGGCCTGAACACTGAAGCTTTCTTT. Its translation: CAITTGGLNTEAFF.

This clonotype appeared a few times. The V and J genes are TRBV7-2 and TRBJ1-1, with D unclear. This CDR3 has 14 residues. The V end was cut by 4 bases, the J end by 3 bases, with 12 bases between. From germline, CDR1 is SGHTA and CDR2 FQGNSA. CDR3 coding DNA: TGTGCCAGCAGCTCCCGGGGAGGGTACACTGAAGCTTTCTTT. Protein product: CASSSRGGYTEAFF. Complete variable domain (other parts from reference TRBV7-2 and TRBJ1-1): GAGVSQSPSNKVTEKGKDVELRCDPISGHTALYWYRQSLGQGLEFLIYFQGNSAPDKSGLPSDRFSAERTGGSVSTLTIQRTQQEDSAVYLCASSSRGGYTEAFFGQGTRLTVV.

Only a few counts were recorded for this clonotype. This rearrangement joins TRBV5-5 to TRBJ2-5; D might be TRBD2 (6 bases). Germline-derived CDR1 and CDR2 are SGHKS and YYEKEE (reference sequence). The CDR3 totals 14 residues. V was shortened by 4 bases and J by 5 bases, with 15 bases between the two germline ends. The CDR3 DNA reads TGTGCCAGCAGCGCGGGACTCGCGGCGGAGACCCAGTACTTC. This gives the protein CASSAGLAAETQYF. The variable domain in full, completed from reference TRBV5-5 and TRBJ2-5, reads DAGVTQSPTHLIKTRGQQVTLRCSPISGHKSVSWYQQVLGQGPQFIFQYYEKEERGRGNFPDRFSARQFPNYSSELNVNALLLGDSALYLCASSAGLAAETQYFGPGTRLLVL.

The chain is built from TRBV29-1 and TRBJ2-4; 8 nucleotides agree with TRBD1. The CDR3 sequence is 15 residues long. J was trimmed by 1 base and V by 5 bases; bases with no gene match: 7. CDR1 is SQVTM, CDR2 ANQGSEA, per germline. The CDR3 sequence is CSVLQGAVAKNIQYF. The CDR3 bases are TGCAGCGTTTTGCAGGGGGCAGTGGCCAAAAACATTCAGTACTTC.

This chain uses TRBV7-6 with TRBJ2-5; possibly TRBD2 for D (5 bases). The CDR3 extends over 17 amino acids. V shed 8 bases and J shed 5 bases, with 27 bases lying between them. Germline CDR1 SGHVS, CDR2 FNYEAQ. CDR3 nucleotides: TGTGCCAGCCAAGAGAAGCTAAAGTCGGGGTTAACGGAGACCCAGTACTTC. Its protein product is CASQEKLKSGLTETQYF.

This clonotype was observed a handful of times. The V and J genes are TRBV29-1 and TRBJ1-2; possible D gene TRBD1, 5 bases. V was trimmed by 3 bases and J by 6 bases, leaving 11 bases between them. Germline CDR1 is SQVTM and CDR2 is ANQGSEA. The CDR3 has 12 residues. The CDR3 DNA reads TGCAGCGTTGACGGGGGAGTAGATGGCTACACCTTC. Translating it yields CSVDGGVDGYTF.

This clonotype was seen repeatedly, ten times or more. The chain links TRBV29-1 to TRBJ1-1; 7 nucleotides line up with TRBD1. From germline, CDR1 is SQVTM and CDR2 ANQGSEA. V was clipped by 4 bases and J by 3 bases; unmatched bases: 8. CDR3 length equals 14 residues. The DNA of the CDR3 is TGCAGCGTTGCCCGTTTGGGACAGTACACTGAAGCTTTCTTT. It translates to CSVARLGQYTEAFF.

This clonotype turned up a few times. The rearrangement joins TRBV6-6 to TRBJ2-1, with D possibly TRBD1 on 6 matching bases. V lost 7 bases and J 5 bases, leaving 21 bases between the germline ends. The CDR3 extends over 16 amino acids. Germline V gene data show CDR1 as MNHNY and CDR2 as SVGAGI (reference sequence). The CDR3 sequence: CASTLTWGPRNNEQFF. CDR3 DNA: TGTGCCAGCACCCTTACATGGGGGCCTAGGAACAATGAGCAGTTCTTC.

V is TRBV12-3 or TRBV12-4 and J is TRBJ1-2; weak D call: TRBD1 (6 bases). V was cut by 5 bases and J by 3 bases, with 13 bases left in between. The CDR3 loop spans 14 amino acids. CDR3 sequence (DNA): TGTGCCAGCAGTGAACTACAGGGTGACTATGGCTACACCTTC. It is translated as CASSELQGDYGYTF.